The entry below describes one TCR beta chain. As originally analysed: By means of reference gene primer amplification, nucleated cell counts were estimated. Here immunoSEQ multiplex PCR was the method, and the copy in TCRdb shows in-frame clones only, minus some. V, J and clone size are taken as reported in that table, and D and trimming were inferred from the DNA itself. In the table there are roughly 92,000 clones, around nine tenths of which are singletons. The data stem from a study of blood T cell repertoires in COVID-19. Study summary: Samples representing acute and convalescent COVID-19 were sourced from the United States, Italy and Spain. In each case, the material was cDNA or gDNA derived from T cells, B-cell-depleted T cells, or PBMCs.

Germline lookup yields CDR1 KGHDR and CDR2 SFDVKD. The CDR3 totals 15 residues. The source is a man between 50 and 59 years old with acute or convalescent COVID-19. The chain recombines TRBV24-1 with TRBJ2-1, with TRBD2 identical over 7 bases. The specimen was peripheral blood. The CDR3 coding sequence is TGTGCTACTCACTCCCCGGGAGCGGGGACCAATGAGCAGTTCTTC. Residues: CATHSPGAGTNEQFF.